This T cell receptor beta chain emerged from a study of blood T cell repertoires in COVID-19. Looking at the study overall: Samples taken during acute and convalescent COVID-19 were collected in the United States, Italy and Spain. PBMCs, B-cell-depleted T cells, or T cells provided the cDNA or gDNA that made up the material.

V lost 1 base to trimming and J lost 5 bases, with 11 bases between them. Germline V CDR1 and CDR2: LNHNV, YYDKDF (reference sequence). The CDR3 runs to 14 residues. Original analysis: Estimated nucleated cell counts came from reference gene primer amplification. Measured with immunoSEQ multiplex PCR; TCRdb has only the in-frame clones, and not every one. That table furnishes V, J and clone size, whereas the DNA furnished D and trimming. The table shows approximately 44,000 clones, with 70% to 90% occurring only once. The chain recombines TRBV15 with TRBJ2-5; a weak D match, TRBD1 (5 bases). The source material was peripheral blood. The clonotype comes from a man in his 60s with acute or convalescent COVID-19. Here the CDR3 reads CATSRGGSRETQYF. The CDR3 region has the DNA TGTGCCACCAGCAGAGGGGGCTCACGGGAGACCCAGTACTTC.